This TCR beta chain originates from a study of cytomegalovirus exposure and HLA in healthy donors. Across the study: The 90 to 150 validation repertoires, a later analysis reported, used the same platform as the roughly 660 repertoires from the first cohort. Study outcomes and limitations: The authors enumerated over 150 TCR beta chains as linked to cytomegalovirus. In vitro work confirmed that a few CMV-associated chains recognize CMV antigens.

On this clone itself: Antigen specificity is unknown.

The CDR3 loop spans 15 amino acids. Deletions cut 2 bases from V and 7 bases from J, with 14 bases between. Germline CDR1 is MNHEY and CDR2 is SVGAGI. TCRdb keeps only in-frame clones here, not all; method: immunoSEQ multiplex PCR. The sample yields 150,000 to 160,000 clones, around 88% seen once. The receptor comes from a man aged 18 to 30 in good health and CMV-seropositive. The material sequenced was PBMCs. The chain combines TRBV6-5 with TRBJ2-2; possible D gene TRBD2, 5 bases. CDR3 nucleotide sequence: TGTGCCAGCAGTTACCGGGTCGGAGGTGGCGGGGAGCTGTTTTTT. It is translated as CASSYRVGGGGELFF.